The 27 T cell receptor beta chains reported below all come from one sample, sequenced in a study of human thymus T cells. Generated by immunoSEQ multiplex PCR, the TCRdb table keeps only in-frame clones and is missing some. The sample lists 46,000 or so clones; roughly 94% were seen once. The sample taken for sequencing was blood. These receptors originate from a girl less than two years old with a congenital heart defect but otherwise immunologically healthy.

CDR3 in amino acids: CASSPPGGNTIYF. The CDR3 DNA reads TGTGCCAGCAGTCCCCCGGGGGGAAACACCATATATTTT. V is TRBV6-5 and J is TRBJ1-3; D not resolved. This CDR3 spans 13 amino acids. Germline-derived CDR1 and CDR2 are MNHEY and SVGAGI. V was shortened by 5 bases and J by 4 bases, with 9 bases between the two germline ends.

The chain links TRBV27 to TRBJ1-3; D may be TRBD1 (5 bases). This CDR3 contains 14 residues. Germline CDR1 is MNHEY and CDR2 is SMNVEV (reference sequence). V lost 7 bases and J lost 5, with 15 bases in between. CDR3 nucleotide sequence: TGTGCCAGCACAGGGTTGAGAAAACGAAACACCATATATTTT. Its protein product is CASTGLRKRNTIYF.

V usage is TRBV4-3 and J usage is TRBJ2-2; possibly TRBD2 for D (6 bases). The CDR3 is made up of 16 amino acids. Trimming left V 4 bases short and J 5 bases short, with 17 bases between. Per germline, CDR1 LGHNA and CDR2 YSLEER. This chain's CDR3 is CASSLVFSGPTGELFF. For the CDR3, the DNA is TGCGCCAGCAGCCTAGTTTTTAGCGGACCTACCGGGGAGCTGTTTTTT.

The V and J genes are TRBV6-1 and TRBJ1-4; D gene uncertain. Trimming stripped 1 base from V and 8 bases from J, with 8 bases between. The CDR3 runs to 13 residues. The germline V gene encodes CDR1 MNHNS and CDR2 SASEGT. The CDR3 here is CASSEVTPEKLFF. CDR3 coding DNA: TGTGCCAGCAGTGAAGTGACTCCGGAAAAACTGTTTTTT.

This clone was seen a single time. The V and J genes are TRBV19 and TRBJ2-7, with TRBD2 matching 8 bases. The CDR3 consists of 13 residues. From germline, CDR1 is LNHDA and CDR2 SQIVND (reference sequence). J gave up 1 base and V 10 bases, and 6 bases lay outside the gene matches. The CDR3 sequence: CATSSGGSYEQYF. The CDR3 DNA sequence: TGTGCCACCAGTTCGGGGGGGTCCTACGAGCAGTACTTC.

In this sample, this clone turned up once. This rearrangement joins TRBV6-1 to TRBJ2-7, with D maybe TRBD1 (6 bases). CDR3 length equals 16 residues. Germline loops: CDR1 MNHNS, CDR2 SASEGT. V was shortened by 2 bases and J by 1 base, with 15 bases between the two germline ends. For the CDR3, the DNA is TGTGCCAGCAGTGAACCGGGACAAGGGGCTTCCTACGAGCAGTACTTC. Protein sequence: CASSEPGQGASYEQYF.

The CDR3 loop is CASSESTLAGGLGKKNEQFF. The DNA for the CDR3 is TGCGCCAGCAGTGAGTCGACACTAGCGGGAGGGCTAGGGAAGAAAAATGAGCAGTTCTTC. The J gene is TRBJ2-1, the V gene TRBV10-1; 13 bases fit TRBD2. Germline V CDR1 and CDR2: WNHNN, SYGVQD (reference sequence). The CDR3 contains 20 residues. V lost 0 bases, J lost 7 bases, and 15 bases stayed unmatched.

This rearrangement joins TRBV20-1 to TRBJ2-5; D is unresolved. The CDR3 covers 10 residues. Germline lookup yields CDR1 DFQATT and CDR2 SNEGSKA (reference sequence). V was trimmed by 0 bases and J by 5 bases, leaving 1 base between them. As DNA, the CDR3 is TGCAGTGCTAGAGATGAGACCCAGTACTTC. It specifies CSARDETQYF.

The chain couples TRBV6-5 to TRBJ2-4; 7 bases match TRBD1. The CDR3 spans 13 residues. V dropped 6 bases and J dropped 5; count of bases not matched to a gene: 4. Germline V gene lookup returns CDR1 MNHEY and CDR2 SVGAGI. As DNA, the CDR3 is TGTGCCAGCAGCCGGGACAGTCAAAACATTCAGTACTTC. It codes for CASSRDSQNIQYF.

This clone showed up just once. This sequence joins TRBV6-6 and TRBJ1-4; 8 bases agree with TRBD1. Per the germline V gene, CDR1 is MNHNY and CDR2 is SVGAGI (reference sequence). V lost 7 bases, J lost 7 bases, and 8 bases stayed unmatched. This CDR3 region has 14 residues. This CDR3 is CASKYGQGGEKLFF. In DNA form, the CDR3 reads TGTGCCAGCAAGTACGGACAGGGAGGTGAAAAACTGTTTTTT.

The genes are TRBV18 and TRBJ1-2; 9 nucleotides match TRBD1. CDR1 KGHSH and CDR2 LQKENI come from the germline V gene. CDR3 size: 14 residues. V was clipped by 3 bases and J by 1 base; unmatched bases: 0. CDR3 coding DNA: TGTGCCAGCTCACCGGACAGGGGTAACTATGGCTACACCTTC. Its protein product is CASSPDRGNYGYTF.

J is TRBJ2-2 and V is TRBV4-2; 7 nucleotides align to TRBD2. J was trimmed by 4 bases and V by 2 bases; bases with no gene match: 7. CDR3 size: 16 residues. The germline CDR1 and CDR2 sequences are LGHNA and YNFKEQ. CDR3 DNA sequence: TGTGCCAGCAGCCAACCCCTAGCGGTGCCCACCGGGGAGCTGTTTTTT. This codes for CASSQPLAVPTGELFF.

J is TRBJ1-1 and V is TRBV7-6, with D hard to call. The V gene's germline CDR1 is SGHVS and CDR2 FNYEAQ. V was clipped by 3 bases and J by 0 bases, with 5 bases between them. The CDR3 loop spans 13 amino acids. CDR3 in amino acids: CASSFAMNTEAFF. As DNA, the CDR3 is TGTGCCAGCAGCTTCGCCATGAACACTGAAGCTTTCTTT.

The CDR3 here is CASSLLAGGSYEQYF. CDR3 nucleotides: TGTGCCAGCAGCTTACTAGCGGGAGGGTCCTACGAGCAGTACTTC. This rearrangement joins TRBV7-3 to TRBJ2-7; TRBD2 aligns across 12 bases. This CDR3 spans 15 amino acids. Trimming removed 2 bases from V and 1 base from J; junction bases left unmatched: 0. Germline CDR1 reads SGHTA; CDR2 reads FQGTGA.

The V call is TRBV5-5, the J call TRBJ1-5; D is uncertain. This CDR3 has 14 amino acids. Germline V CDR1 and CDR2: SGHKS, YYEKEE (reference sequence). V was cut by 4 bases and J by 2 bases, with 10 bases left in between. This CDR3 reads CASSPDWGNQPQHF. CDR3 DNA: TGTGCCAGCAGCCCGGACTGGGGCAATCAGCCCCAGCATTTT.

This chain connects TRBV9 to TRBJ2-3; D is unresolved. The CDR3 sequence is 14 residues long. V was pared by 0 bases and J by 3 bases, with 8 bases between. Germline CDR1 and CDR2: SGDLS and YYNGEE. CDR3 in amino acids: CASSVGDPTDTQYF. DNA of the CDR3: TGTGCCAGCAGCGTAGGAGATCCGACAGATACGCAGTATTTT.

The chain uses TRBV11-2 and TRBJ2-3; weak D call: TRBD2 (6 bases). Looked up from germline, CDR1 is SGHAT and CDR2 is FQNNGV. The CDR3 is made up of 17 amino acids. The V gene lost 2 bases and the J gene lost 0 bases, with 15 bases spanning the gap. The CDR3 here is CASSLQRGLASTDTQYF. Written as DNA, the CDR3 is TGTGCCAGCAGCTTACAGAGAGGGCTAGCGAGCACAGATACGCAGTATTTT.

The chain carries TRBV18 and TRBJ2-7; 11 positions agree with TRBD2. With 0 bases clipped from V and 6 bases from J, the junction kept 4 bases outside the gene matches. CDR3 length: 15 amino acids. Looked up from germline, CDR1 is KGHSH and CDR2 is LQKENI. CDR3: CASSPPGLAETEQYF. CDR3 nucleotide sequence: TGTGCCAGCTCACCACCGGGACTAGCGGAAACCGAGCAGTACTTC.

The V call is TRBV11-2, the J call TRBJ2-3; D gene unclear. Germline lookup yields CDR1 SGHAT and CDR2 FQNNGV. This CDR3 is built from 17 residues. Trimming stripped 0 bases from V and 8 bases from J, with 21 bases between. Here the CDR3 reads CASSLELGLTNLGTQYF. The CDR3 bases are TGTGCCAGCAGCTTAGAACTGGGTCTAACCAACTTAGGTACGCAGTATTTT.

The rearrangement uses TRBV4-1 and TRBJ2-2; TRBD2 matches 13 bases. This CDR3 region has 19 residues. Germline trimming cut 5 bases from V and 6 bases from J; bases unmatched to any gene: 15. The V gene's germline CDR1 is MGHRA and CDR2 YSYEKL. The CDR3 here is CASSRSLILAGGPSGELFF. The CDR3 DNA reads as TGCGCCAGCAGCAGATCCCTAATACTAGCGGGAGGGCCATCCGGGGAGCTGTTTTTT.

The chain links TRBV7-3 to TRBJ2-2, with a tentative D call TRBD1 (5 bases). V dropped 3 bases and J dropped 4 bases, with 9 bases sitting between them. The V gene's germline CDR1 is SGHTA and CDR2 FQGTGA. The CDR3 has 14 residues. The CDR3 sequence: CASSLSGPTGELFF. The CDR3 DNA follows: TGTGCCAGCAGCTTGTCAGGGCCCACCGGGGAGCTGTTTTTT.

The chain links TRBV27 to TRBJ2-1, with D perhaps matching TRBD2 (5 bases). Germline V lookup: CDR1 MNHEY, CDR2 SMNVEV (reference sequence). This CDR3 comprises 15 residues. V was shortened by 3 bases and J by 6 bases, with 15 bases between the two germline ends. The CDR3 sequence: CASSFSDPYGNEQFF. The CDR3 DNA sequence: TGTGCCAGCAGTTTTAGCGACCCCTACGGCAATGAGCAGTTCTTC.

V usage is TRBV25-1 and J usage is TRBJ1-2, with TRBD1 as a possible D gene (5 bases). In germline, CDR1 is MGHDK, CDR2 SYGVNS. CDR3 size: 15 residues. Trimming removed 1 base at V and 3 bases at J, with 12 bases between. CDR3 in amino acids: CASSESEGRYYGYTF. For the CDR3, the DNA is TGTGCCAGCAGTGAATCTGAGGGGCGTTACTATGGCTACACCTTC.

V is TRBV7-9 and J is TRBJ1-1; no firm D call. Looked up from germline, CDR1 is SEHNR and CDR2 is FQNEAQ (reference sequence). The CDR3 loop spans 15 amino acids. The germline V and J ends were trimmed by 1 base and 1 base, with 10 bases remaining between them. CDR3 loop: CASSLVWRENTEAFF. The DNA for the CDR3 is TGTGCCAGCAGCTTAGTTTGGCGGGAGAACACTGAAGCTTTCTTT.

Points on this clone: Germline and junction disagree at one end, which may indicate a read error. CDR3 sequence (DNA): TGCAGCGTTGAAGATCTTAAAGCGGCGGGAGGATCCCCCATCTTC. Encoded protein: CSVEDLKAAGGSPIF. V usage is TRBV29-1 and J usage is TRBJ2-1; 8 bases line up with TRBD2. The germline V gene has CDR1 SQVTM and CDR2 ANQGSEA. This CDR3 comprises 15 residues.

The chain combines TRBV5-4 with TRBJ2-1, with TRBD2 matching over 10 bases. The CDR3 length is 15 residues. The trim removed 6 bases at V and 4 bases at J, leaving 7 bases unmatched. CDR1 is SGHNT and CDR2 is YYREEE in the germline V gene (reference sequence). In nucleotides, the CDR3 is TGTGCCAGCACCCGGACTAGCGGCCTATACAATGAGCAGTTCTTC. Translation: CASTRTSGLYNEQFF.

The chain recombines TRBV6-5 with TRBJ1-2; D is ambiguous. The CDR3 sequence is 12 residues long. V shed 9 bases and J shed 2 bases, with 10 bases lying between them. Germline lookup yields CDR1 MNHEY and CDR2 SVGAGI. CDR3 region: CASRRENYGYTF. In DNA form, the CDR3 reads TGTGCCAGTCGCCGGGAGAACTATGGCTACACCTTC.